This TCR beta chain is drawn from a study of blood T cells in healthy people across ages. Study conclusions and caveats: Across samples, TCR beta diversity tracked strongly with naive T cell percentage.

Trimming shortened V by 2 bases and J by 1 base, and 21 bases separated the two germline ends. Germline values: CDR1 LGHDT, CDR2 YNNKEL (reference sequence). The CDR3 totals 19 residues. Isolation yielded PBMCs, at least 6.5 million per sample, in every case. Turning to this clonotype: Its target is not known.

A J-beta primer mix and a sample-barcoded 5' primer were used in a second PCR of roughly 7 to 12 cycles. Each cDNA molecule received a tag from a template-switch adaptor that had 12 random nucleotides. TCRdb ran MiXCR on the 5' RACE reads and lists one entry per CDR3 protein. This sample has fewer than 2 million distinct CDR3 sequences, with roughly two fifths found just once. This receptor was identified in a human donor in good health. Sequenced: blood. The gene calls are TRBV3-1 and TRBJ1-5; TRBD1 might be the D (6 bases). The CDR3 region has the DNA TGTGCCAGCAGCCAACAGCTATACAGGGCATCCGGGAGCAATCAGCCCCAGCATTTT. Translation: CASSQQLYRASGSNQPQHF.